These 4 T cell receptor beta chains share one sample of origin, sequenced in a study of blood T cell repertoires in COVID-19. Data came from immunoSEQ multiplex PCR; TCRdb stores just in-frame clones and leaves some out. Of 200,000 or so clones listed, roughly 85% are singletons. The sample taken for sequencing was PBMCs or T cells enriched from blood (not recorded which). These TCRs come from a woman aged 40 to 50 with acute COVID-19.

This chain joins TRBV28 and TRBJ1-2; D may be TRBD1 (5 bases). The CDR3 has 16 amino acids. The germline gives CDR1 MDHEN, CDR2 SYDVKM. Trimming took 4 bases from V and 4 from J, leaving 19 bases between them. DNA for the CDR3: TGTGCCAGCAGTTCCCCGGGGGGGGGTTTGGGCTATGGCTACACCTTC. It translates to CASSSPGGGLGYGYTF.

The sample holds a few counts of this clone. The chain combines TRBV7-3 with TRBJ2-3; D is perhaps TRBD1 (5 bases). The germline V gene has CDR1 SGHTA and CDR2 FQGTGA. V was clipped by 4 bases and J by 0 bases, with 17 bases between them. The CDR3 covers 17 residues. The CDR3, as DNA: TGTGCCAGCAGCTCCGACCCTGGACACAAAAGCACAGATACGCAGTATTTT. This encodes CASSSDPGHKSTDTQYF. Combining the CDR3 with reference TRBV7-3 and TRBJ2-3 gives the whole variable domain GAGVSQTPSNKVTEKGKYVELRCDPISGHTALYWYRQSLGQGPEFLIYFQGTGAADDSGLPNDRFFAVRPEGSVSTLKIQRTERGDSAVYLCASSSDPGHKSTDTQYFGPGTRLTVL.

This chain's CDR3 is CASSFRDRAFSGANVLTF. The CDR3 region has the DNA TGTGCCAGCAGTTTCCGGGACAGGGCCTTCTCTGGGGCCAACGTCCTGACTTTC. The rearrangement links TRBV2 to TRBJ2-6; the match to TRBD1 covers 9 bases. CDR3 length: 18 amino acids. Germline CDR1 and CDR2: SNHLY and FYNNEI. The trim removed 5 bases at V and 0 bases at J, leaving 8 bases unmatched.

This chain links TRBV19 with TRBJ2-7, with TRBD2 matching over 7 bases. V gave up 7 bases and J gave up 3 bases; unmatched junction bases: 12. Germline CDR1 and CDR2: LNHDA and SQIVND (reference sequence). The CDR3 extends over 15 amino acids. The CDR3 loop reads CASTQGGGGNYEQYF. The CDR3 bases are TGTGCCAGTACCCAAGGAGGCGGGGGAAACTACGAGCAGTACTTC.